This TCR beta chain was retrieved from a study of blood T cells in healthy people across ages (dated by TCRdb to about 2015). Describing the broader study: In model experiments, template switching captured roughly one uniquely barcoded TCR beta cDNA molecule for every two T cells. The donors were split into four age groups: young (average about 15 years), middle-aged (roughly 39), aged (62) and long-lived (over 75). Age-related changes in TCR beta repertoire diversity were measured in the study by deep sequencing normalized with unique cDNA molecular identifiers. Donors of different ages were randomly distributed across sequencing lanes to avoid experimental bias. Using the same blood draw, the study looked at two additional independent replicas of 1 million unique cDNA reads for two donors, one aged 18 to 30 and the other aged 80 or older.

General conclusions and limits of the study: Total diversity estimates from one million sequenced T cells were considered lower bounds and underestimates. As age increased, observed TCR beta diversity per million T cells dropped in a roughly linear way, and a significant reduction was already evident by age roughly 40. Conclusive comparison of naive and antigen-experienced compartments was prevented by the profiling of bulk unsorted PBMCs. Compared with the aged group, more naive CD4+ T cells, fewer expanded clones and increased TCR diversity were shown by the long-lived group, suggesting age selection. The CMV infection status of donors was not known, potentially confounding age-related changes in expanded clonotypes. There was a strong correlation between observed TCR beta diversity and the percentage of naive T cells measured by flow cytometry.

To note about this clonotype: It lacks a known antigen. One base away there is no much larger clone; base qualities are not given.

The library was prepared using 5' RACE. A second roughly 6 to 11 cycle PCR used a sample-barcoded 5' primer and a J-beta primer mix. A unique molecular identifier was introduced onto each TCR beta cDNA molecule by a template-switch 5' adaptor carrying 12 random nucleotides. Each sample yielded at least 2.5 million CDR3-containing paired-end reads. All of the RNA was converted into first-strand cDNA using the Mint cDNA synthesis kit, with a TRBC-specific oligonucleotide serving as the primer. After uracil-DNA glycosylase treatment, a first 18-cycle PCR used universal primers M1SS and BC2_uni_R on all cDNA. As for the original processing: Each sample was normalized by randomly selecting 1 million high-quality reads, each carrying a distinct molecular identifier. Instead of being binned into consensus sequences, reads with shared molecular identifiers were discarded. MiTCR, set to a Q25 quality threshold and the strictest error-elimination algorithm, was used for CDR3 identification, clonotype clustering and error correction. Lower-bound total TCR beta diversity was estimated with a nonparametric unseen species model using Euler transformation. TCRdb cleaned the public reads at Q25 with fastp, built clones with MiXCR and kept in-frame beta chains. Each entry merges the rows of one CDR3 protein and shows their most common DNA and genes. What appears here as the V and J calls and clone size reflects TCRdb's work, not the paper's. This sample lists around 1,800,000 distinct CDR3 sequences; roughly 43% were detected once. The leading ten clones occupy around 23% of the sample.

The roughly 38 donors, aged about 6 to 95 years, were systemically healthy Caucasian individuals from Russia. About 9.6 milliliters of peripheral blood were collected from each donor into EDTA-treated Vacutainer tubes. PBMCs were isolated by Ficoll-Paque density-gradient centrifugation, with at least 6 million obtained per sample. Total RNA was extracted from PBMCs with Trizol reagent, with at least 5 micrograms obtained per sample. For every donor, flow cytometry on a PBMC aliquot measured the percentage of naive CD45RAhigh/CD27high T cells. Including cysteine and phenylalanine, the CDR3 has 15 amino acids. The entry retains the CDR3 DNA only, 45 bases that are in frame from base 1. For CDR1 and CDR2, the germline V gene lists SGHDT and YYEEEE. The V end loses 3 bases and the J end loses 5 bases, and a stretch of 17 bases separates them.

The material sequenced was blood. This TCR was recovered from a human donor in good health. The V and J genes are TRBV5-6 and TRBJ1-1; the D gene is perhaps TRBD1, on 6 matching bases. The DNA sequence is TGTGCCAGCAGCTCCAACGGAGGGGGATGGACTGAAGCTTTCTTT. Translated, it gives CASSSNGGGWTEAFF.